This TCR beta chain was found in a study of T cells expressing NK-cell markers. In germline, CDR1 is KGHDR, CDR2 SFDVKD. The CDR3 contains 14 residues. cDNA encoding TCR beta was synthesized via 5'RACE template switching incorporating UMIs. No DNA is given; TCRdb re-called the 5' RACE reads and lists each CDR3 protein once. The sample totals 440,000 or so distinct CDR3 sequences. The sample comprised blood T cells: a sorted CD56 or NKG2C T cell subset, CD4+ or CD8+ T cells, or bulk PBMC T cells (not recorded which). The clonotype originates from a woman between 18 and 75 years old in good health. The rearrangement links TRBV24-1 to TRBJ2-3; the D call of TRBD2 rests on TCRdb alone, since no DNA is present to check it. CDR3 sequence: CATGGDSSTDTQYF.